This entry lists 26 T cell receptor beta chains sequenced from one sample in a study of cytomegalovirus exposure and HLA in healthy donors. PCR was performed using 60 Vbeta and 13 Jbeta primers. TCRdb's copy holds only in-frame clones and misses some; the assay was immunoSEQ multiplex PCR. The data contain 100,000 to 150,000 clones, 77% of them singletons. The sequencing input was PBMCs. The source of these receptors is a male donor in good health and CMV-seropositive.

The chain employs TRBV4-1 and TRBJ1-2; a possible D gene is TRBD1 (6 bases). Germline-derived CDR1 and CDR2 are MGHRA and YSYEKL. V lost 3 bases to trimming and J lost 6 bases, with 17 bases between them. This CDR3 is 15 amino acids long. The CDR3 DNA reads TGCGCCAGCAGCCACCCACCTGGGGCAGGGGATGGCTACACCTTC. This gives the protein CASSHPPGAGDGYTF.

The CDR3 DNA reads TGTGCCAGCAGGGTCCTTTGGGACAGGGGCTACGAGCAGTACTTC. Its protein is CASRVLWDRGYEQYF. The chain employs TRBV6-1 and TRBJ2-7; TRBD1 matches at 10 bases. Germline V gene sequence: CDR1 MNHNS, CDR2 SASEGT. J lost 3 bases, V lost 6 bases, and 8 bases had no gene match. This CDR3 has 15 amino acids.

This clone was detected once. The rearrangement links TRBV9 to TRBJ2-7; unclear D gene. The V and J ends lost 4 bases and 3 bases respectively, with 14 bases between them. Germline CDR1 is SGDLS and CDR2 is YYNGEE. This CDR3 comprises 14 residues. The CDR3 bases are TGTGCCAGCAGCCCCCGCCAGGATCACTACGAGCAGTACTTC. It yields the protein CASSPRQDHYEQYF.

The CDR3 DNA is TGTGCCACCTCCCCCGAGAATTATGGCTACACCTTC. Translation: CATSPENYGYTF. The V gene is TRBV6-1, the J gene TRBJ1-2; the D is unclear. CDR3 size: 12 residues. CDR1 and CDR2 (germline): MNHNS, SASEGT. V was clipped by 10 bases and J by 5 bases, with 14 bases between them.

This clone was counted between two and nine times. The chain joins TRBV4-1 to TRBJ1-2; TRBD1 agrees at 8 bases. Per the germline V gene, CDR1 is MGHRA and CDR2 is YSYEKL. CDR3 length: 14 amino acids. V gave up 0 bases and J gave up 7 bases; unmatched junction bases: 4. The CDR3 here is CASSQDAGGSGYTF. The CDR3 bases are TGCGCCAGCAGCCAAGATGCAGGGGGCAGTGGCTACACCTTC.

The chain carries TRBV15 and TRBJ1-2; no firm D call. Trimming shortened V by 5 bases and J by 10 bases, and 14 bases separated the two germline ends. CDR3 length equals 12 residues. The germline CDR1 and CDR2 sequences are LNHNV and YYDKDF (reference sequence). The CDR3 nucleotides read TGTGCCACCAGCGGCCTAGCGGGGATCTACACCTTC. It specifies CATSGLAGIYTF.

As DNA, the CDR3 is TGTGCCAGCAGTGAATCGGGACAGGGGTCACATGGCTACACCTTC. Encoded protein: CASSESGQGSHGYTF. The V gene is TRBV2, the J gene TRBJ1-2; 10 positions match TRBD1. The CDR3 sequence is 15 residues long. Germline V gives CDR1 SNHLY, CDR2 FYNNEI. Trimming took 2 bases from V and 6 from J; bases not matched to a gene: 6. Combining the CDR3 with reference TRBV2 and TRBJ1-2 gives the whole variable domain EPEVTQTPSHQVTQMGQEVILRCVPISNHLYFYWYRQILGQKVEFLVSFYNNEISEKSEIFDDQFSVERPDGSNFTLKIRSTKLEDSAMYFCASSESGQGSHGYTFGSGTRLTVV.

The chain has TRBV29-1 and TRBJ2-7; 8 positions agree with TRBD2. The CDR3 loop spans 14 amino acids. Germline V gives CDR1 SQVTM, CDR2 ANQGSEA. Losses at the gene ends were 6 bases for V and 0 bases for J; bases not matched to a gene: 7. CDR3 DNA sequence: TGCAGCGTAAAAGAGCGGGGGCCCTCCTACGAGCAGTACTTC. Translating it yields CSVKERGPSYEQYF.

The chain combines TRBV28 with TRBJ1-3; the D is unclear. The CDR3 extends over 15 amino acids. CDR1 is MDHEN, CDR2 SYDVKM, per germline. The V gene lost 3 bases and the J gene lost 0 bases, with 9 bases spanning the gap. This chain's CDR3 is CASSLRGISGNTIYF. CDR3 DNA: TGTGCCAGCAGTTTGCGCGGTATCTCTGGAAACACCATATATTTT.

V and J are TRBV25-1 and TRBJ1-2; possible D gene TRBD1, 6 bases. The germline V and J ends were trimmed by 1 base and 6 bases, with 15 bases remaining between them. CDR1 is MGHDK and CDR2 is SYGVNS in the germline V gene. This CDR3 contains 15 residues. The CDR3 DNA reads as TGTGCCAGCAGTGAATCCCGGGGGGGGCGGGATGGCTACACCTTC. It is translated as CASSESRGGRDGYTF.

J is TRBJ1-5 and V is TRBV6-5, with D possibly being TRBD1 (5 bases). The CDR3 totals 15 residues. V lost 6 bases and J lost 2, with 14 bases in between. CDR1 and CDR2 (germline): MNHEY, SVGAGI. The CDR3 loop is CASSLEGDGNQPQHF. The CDR3 DNA reads TGTGCCAGCAGCCTCGAAGGGGATGGCAATCAGCCCCAGCATTTT.

This clone was observed a few times. The genes are TRBV14 and TRBJ2-5; a weak D match, TRBD2 (5 bases). V shed 1 base and J shed 1 base, with 13 bases lying between them. Germline V lookup: CDR1 SGHDN, CDR2 FVKESK. CDR3 length: 16 amino acids. CDR3 coding DNA: TGTGCCAGCAGCCAAGGGTGGCGGGTACTCCAAGAGACCCAGTACTTC. Encoded protein: CASSQGWRVLQETQYF.

V gene TRBV9 combines with J gene TRBJ2-5; perhaps TRBD2 as D (5 bases). V was pared by 1 base and J by 2 bases, with 6 bases between. The CDR3 is 13 residues long. In germline, CDR1 is SGDLS, CDR2 YYNGEE. CDR3 coding DNA: TGTGCCAGCAGCGTAAGACTACAAGAGACCCAGTACTTC. Translated: CASSVRLQETQYF.

The rearrangement uses TRBV4-2 and TRBJ1-1; the D gene is possibly TRBD1 (6 bases). V shed 4 bases and J shed 2 bases, with 11 bases lying between them. The CDR3 length is 14 residues. Germline V CDR1 and CDR2: LGHNA, YNFKEQ. CDR3 bases: TGTGCCAGCAGCCGAGAGACAGGAAACACTGAAGCTTTCTTT. This sequence encodes CASSRETGNTEAFF.

The V and J genes are TRBV9 and TRBJ1-2, with TRBD1 as a possible D gene (5 bases). Germline CDR1 SGDLS, CDR2 YYNGEE. The CDR3 spans 13 residues. Trimming took off 4 bases at V and 4 bases at J, with 11 bases between the two ends. CDR3: CASSIPGFYGYTF. The CDR3 DNA is TGTGCCAGCAGCATCCCAGGGTTCTATGGCTACACCTTC. The full variable domain, with the rest looked up from reference TRBV9 and TRBJ1-2, is DSGVTQTPKHLITATGQRVTLRCSPRSGDLSVYWYQQSLDQGLQFLIQYYNGEERAKGNILERFSAQQFPDLHSELNLSSLELGDSALYFCASSIPGFYGYTFGSGTRLTVV.

On this clone itself: Different DNA sequences within this sample yield the same CDR3. The gene calls are TRBV9 and TRBJ2-5, with 7 nucleotides matching TRBD1. The CDR3 consists of 15 residues. With V trimmed by 0 bases and J by 5 bases, 7 bases remained unmatched. Germline lookup yields CDR1 SGDLS and CDR2 YYNGEE. CDR3 DNA sequence: TGTGCCAGCAGCGTAGAGGCAGGGGGTCGGGAGACCCAGTACTTC. This encodes CASSVEAGGRETQYF.

The rearrangement uses TRBV10-1 and TRBJ2-7, with 8 bases fitting TRBD2. Germline V gene data show CDR1 as WNHNN and CDR2 as SYGVQD (reference sequence). V shed 3 bases and J 4 bases; nucleotides not matched to a gene: 8. The CDR3 sequence is 15 residues long. The chain's CDR3 is CASSDSGRVVYEQYF. In DNA form, the CDR3 reads TGCGCCAGCAGTGACAGCGGGAGAGTCGTGTACGAGCAGTACTTC.

This chain links TRBV28 with TRBJ1-5; no firm D call. V lost 2 bases to trimming and J lost 5 bases, with 7 bases between them. CDR3 size: 13 residues. Germline CDR1 MDHEN, CDR2 SYDVKM. The CDR3: CASSLPPDQPQHF. CDR3 nucleotides: TGTGCCAGCAGTTTACCCCCGGATCAGCCCCAGCATTTT. Full variable domain (outside the CDR3, taken from reference TRBV28 and TRBJ1-5): DVKVTQSSRYLVKRTGEKVFLECVQDMDHENMFWYRQDPGLGLRLIYFSYDVKMKEKGDIPEGYSVSREKKERFSLILESASTNQTSMYLCASSLPPDQPQHFGDGTRLSIL.

This clone appeared once. The genes are TRBV5-4 and TRBJ2-3; D is unresolved. From germline, CDR1 is SGHNT and CDR2 YYREEE (reference sequence). Trimming pared 0 bases from V and 5 bases from J, leaving 4 bases between. The CDR3 sequence is 12 residues long. The CDR3 region has the DNA TGTGCCAGCAGCTTGGCCCAAGATACGCAGTATTTT. Translation gives CASSLAQDTQYF. The whole variable domain, filled in from reference TRBV5-4 and TRBJ2-3, reads ETGVTQSPTHLIKTRGQQVTLRCSSQSGHNTVSWYQQALGQGPQFIFQYYREEENGRGNFPPRFSGLQFPNYSSELNVNALELDDSALYLCASSLAQDTQYFGPGTRLTVL.

V and J are TRBV14 and TRBJ1-5, with D tentatively TRBD1 (5 bases). This CDR3 spans 19 amino acids. V was trimmed by 4 bases and J by 0 bases, leaving 22 bases between them. The germline V gene has CDR1 SGHDN and CDR2 FVKESK. CDR3 in DNA: TGTGCCAGCAGCCGTATGGGCAGGGCCGCCCCTTATAGCAATCAGCCCCAGCATTTT. Protein sequence: CASSRMGRAAPYSNQPQHF.

This clone was found a few times. The J gene is TRBJ1-2, the V gene TRBV18, with D tentatively TRBD1 (6 bases). The V end was cut by 3 bases, the J end by 2 bases, with 10 bases between. Germline CDR1 reads KGHSH; CDR2 reads LQKENI. The CDR3 runs 14 residues. The CDR3, as DNA: TGTGCCAGCTCACCGTCACAGGGAAACTATGGCTACACCTTC. Its protein product is CASSPSQGNYGYTF.

The J gene is TRBJ2-7, the V gene TRBV5-6, with D possibly matching TRBD1 (6 bases). V lost 2 bases and J 3 bases, leaving 9 bases between the germline ends. The CDR3 runs 13 residues. Germline V gene lookup returns CDR1 SGHDT and CDR2 YYEEEE. The CDR3 DNA follows: TGTGCCAGCAGCTTATTCAGGGGCTACGAGCAGTACTTC. This sequence encodes CASSLFRGYEQYF.

The sample holds one count of this clone. The rearrangement joins TRBV6-5 to TRBJ2-1, with TRBD1 as a possible D gene (6 bases). V was pared by 0 bases and J by 6 bases, with 15 bases between. Germline V gives CDR1 MNHEY, CDR2 SVGAGI. The length of the CDR3 is 16 residues. The CDR3 bases are TGTGCCAGCAGTTACTCGACCCCAGACAGGCCCAATGAGCAGTTCTTC. This codes for CASSYSTPDRPNEQFF.

This chain joins TRBV5-1 and TRBJ2-7, with 8 positions matching TRBD1. The germline gives CDR1 SGHRS, CDR2 YFSETQ. This CDR3 has 14 residues. Trimming at V came to 7 bases and at J to 6 bases, leaving 12 bases not matched to a gene. The CDR3 protein is CASSADRAWGEQYF. The CDR3 DNA reads TGCGCCAGCTCCGCGGACAGGGCGTGGGGCGAGCAGTACTTC.

This clone turned up a few times. V usage is TRBV20-1 and J usage is TRBJ2-1, with unresolved D. Germline V gene sequence: CDR1 DFQATT, CDR2 SNEGSKA (reference sequence). The CDR3 runs to 10 residues. Trimming shortened V by 3 bases and J by 5 bases, and 2 bases separated the two germline ends. DNA for the CDR3: TGCAGTGCTAGTAACAATGAGCAGTTCTTC. It encodes CSASNNEQFF.

The gene calls are TRBV5-4 and TRBJ1-1; D is perhaps TRBD1 (5 bases). V was clipped by 3 bases and J by 7 bases, with 19 bases between them. Looked up from germline, CDR1 is SGHNT and CDR2 is YYREEE (reference sequence). There are 15 residues in the CDR3. CDR3 region: CASSSRGGLKGEAFF. The CDR3 DNA reads TGTGCCAGCAGCTCAAGGGGAGGGCTAAAAGGTGAAGCTTTCTTT.